Listed below are T cell receptor beta chains from one sample, sequenced in a study of technical replicates of blood from a handful of donors. Sequenced by immunoSEQ multiplex PCR; TCRdb stores in-frame clones only, minus some. The table shows about 86,000 clones, with nearly 96% occurring only once. Sequences were obtained from T cells isolated from PBMCs. The receptor set was obtained from a human donor in good health. Each CDR3 is given with its conserved first and last residue. The D gene is left open where the match is weak. Clone size, where shown, is once, few, many, or a class for clones that have expanded.

d_gene,abundance,j_gene,v_gene,CDR3nt,CDR3aa
TRBD2,NA,TRBJ2-2,TRBV29-1,TGCAGCGTTGAAGCTAGCGGTGAGAACACCGGGGAGCTGTTTTTT,CSVEASGENTGELFF
NA,NA,TRBJ1-1,TRBV27,TGTGCCAGCAGTTTGCAGGGGTACACTGAAGCTTTCTTT,CASSLQGYTEAFF
TRBD2,NA,TRBJ2-3,TRBV19,TGTGCCAGTAGTAGGGGACTAGCGGGAGGAGATACGCAGTATTTT,CASSRGLAGGDTQYF
NA,NA,TRBJ1-1,TRBV5-1,TGCGCCAGCAGCTTTTACGGGAACACTGAAGCTTTCTTT,CASSFYGNTEAFF
TRBD1,NA,TRBJ1-5,TRBV5-4,TGTGCCAGCAGCCGACAGGGGGAACAGCCCCAGCATTTT,CASSRQGEQPQHF
TRBD1,NA,TRBJ2-1,TRBV7-3,TGTGCCAGCAGCCCCGGACAGGGGGATAGCGTCTACAATGAGCAGTTCTTC,CASSPGQGDSVYNEQFF
NA,NA,TRBJ1-2,TRBV5-6,TGTGCCAGCATCACCCAGGGTCGCCGGTACTATGGCTACACCTTC,CASITQGRRYYGYTF
NA,NA,TRBJ2-3,TRBV4-2,TGTGCCAGCGAGCACTCAGATACGCAGTATTTT,CASEHSDTQYF
TRBD1,NA,TRBJ2-5,TRBV6-5,TGTGCCAGCAGTTCTCGGGACAGTTTCACGGAGACCCAGTACTTC,CASSSRDSFTETQYF
NA,NA,TRBJ1-1,TRBV7-3,TGTGCCAGCAGCTCGCAGGGGAACACTGAAGCTTTCTTT,CASSSQGNTEAFF
NA,NA,TRBJ2-7,TRBV4-1,TGCGCCAGCAGCCAAGGTGACACCTACGAGCAGTACTTC,CASSQGDTYEQYF
NA,NA,TRBJ2-7,TRBV27,TGTGCCAGCAGTTCAAACAGGGCGGACGAGCAGTACTTC,CASSSNRADEQYF
NA,NA,TRBJ1-2,TRBV7-9,TGTGCCAGCAGCTTACAGGGAGGTAACTATGGCTACACCTTC,CASSLQGGNYGYTF
TRBD1,NA,TRBJ1-2,TRBV9,TGTGCCAGCAGCGTAGGGGTAGGGGGCTCCCCTAACTATGGCTACACCTTC,CASSVGVGGSPNYGYTF
NA,NA,TRBJ1-2,TRBV6-5,TGTGCCAGCAGTTACTCGGCGGTCTATGGCTACACCTTC,CASSYSAVYGYTF
TRBD1,NA,TRBJ2-7,TRBV2,TGTGCCAGCAGTGTAGGACAGGGAGTGGAGTACTTC,CASSVGQGVEYF
TRBD2,NA,TRBJ2-7,TRBV6-5,TGTGCCAGCAGTTCTCTAGCGGGAGTTAACTACGAGCAGTACTTC,CASSSLAGVNYEQYF
NA,NA,TRBJ2-3,TRBV25-1,TGTGCCAGCAGTGAAAACGGGGTGAATACGCAGTATTTT,CASSENGVNTQYF
TRBD1,NA,TRBJ1-2,TRBV5-4,TGTGCCAGCAGCGCCGACAGGGAACTTCACTATGGCTACACCTTC,CASSADRELHYGYTF
NA,NA,TRBJ2-4,TRBV14,TGTGCCAGCAGCCAAGTAATCCGGCTAGAAGACGTGATAGGAAACATTCAGTACTTC,CASSQVIRLEDVIGNIQYF
NA,once,TRBJ1-5,TRBV28,TGTGCCAGCAGTTTTTTCTATAACAGTCAGCCCCAGCATTTT,CASSFFYNSQPQHF
NA,NA,TRBJ1-2,TRBV23-1,TGCGCCAGCAGTCAATTTATCGCTCAGGGAACTGGCTACACCTTC,CASSQFIAQGTGYTF
NA,NA,TRBJ2-2,TRBV6-5,TGTGCCAGCTCCACCCTAAGCACCGGGGAGCTGTTTTTT,CASSTLSTGELFF
TRBD2,NA,TRBJ2-3,TRBV5-1,TGCGCCAGCACCCTCCTCGGACTAGCGGGAACTGATACGCAGTATTTT,CASTLLGLAGTDTQYF
NA,NA,TRBJ2-5,TRBV19,TGTGCCAGTAGTATAGCCGGGATGGGAGAGACCCAGTACTTC,CASSIAGMGETQYF
TRBD1,NA,TRBJ1-2,TRBV4-1,TGCGCCAGCAGCCCCACAGGGGGACAGTCCCTTAACTATGGCTACACCTTC,CASSPTGGQSLNYGYTF
NA,once,TRBJ2-7,TRBV18,TGTGCCAGCTCACCCCTTTTGGACAGCTACGAGCAGTACTTC,CASSPLLDSYEQYF
NA,once,TRBJ2-5,TRBV6-5,TGTGCCAGCAGTTACTCACTCTATCAAGAGACCCAGTACTTC,CASSYSLYQETQYF
NA,NA,TRBJ1-2,TRBV28,TGTGCCAGCAGCCAGGCCAACTATGGCTACACCTTC,CASSQANYGYTF
TRBD1,NA,TRBJ1-1,TRBV2,TGTGCCAGCAGTGAAGGGACAGGGGGGACTGAAGCTTTCTTT,CASSEGTGGTEAFF
NA,NA,TRBJ2-7,TRBV6-6,TGTGCCAGCAGTTACATGGTCGCAGGGTTCGGCGAGCAGTACTTC,CASSYMVAGFGEQYF
NA,NA,TRBJ2-6,TRBV19,TGTGCCAGTAGTATTCTGGGCACGGGGGCCAACGTCCTGACTTTC,CASSILGTGANVLTF
NA,NA,TRBJ2-1,TRBV7-3,TGTGCCAGCAGCCCCGACTTCGGGGAGCAGTTCTTC,CASSPDFGEQFF
NA,NA,TRBJ1-5,TRBV30,TGTGCCTGGAGTAAAACGCCGGCGGGGATGAGCAATCAGCCCCAGCATTTT,CAWSKTPAGMSNQPQHF
NA,NA,TRBJ2-7,TRBV6-5,TGTGCCAGCAGTCCGTCTAGACCTGGAGAGCAGTACTTC,CASSPSRPGEQYF
NA,NA,TRBJ2-7,TRBV5-1,TGCGCCAGCAGCTTGGGACAGCCCCTGTACGAGCAGTACTTC,CASSLGQPLYEQYF